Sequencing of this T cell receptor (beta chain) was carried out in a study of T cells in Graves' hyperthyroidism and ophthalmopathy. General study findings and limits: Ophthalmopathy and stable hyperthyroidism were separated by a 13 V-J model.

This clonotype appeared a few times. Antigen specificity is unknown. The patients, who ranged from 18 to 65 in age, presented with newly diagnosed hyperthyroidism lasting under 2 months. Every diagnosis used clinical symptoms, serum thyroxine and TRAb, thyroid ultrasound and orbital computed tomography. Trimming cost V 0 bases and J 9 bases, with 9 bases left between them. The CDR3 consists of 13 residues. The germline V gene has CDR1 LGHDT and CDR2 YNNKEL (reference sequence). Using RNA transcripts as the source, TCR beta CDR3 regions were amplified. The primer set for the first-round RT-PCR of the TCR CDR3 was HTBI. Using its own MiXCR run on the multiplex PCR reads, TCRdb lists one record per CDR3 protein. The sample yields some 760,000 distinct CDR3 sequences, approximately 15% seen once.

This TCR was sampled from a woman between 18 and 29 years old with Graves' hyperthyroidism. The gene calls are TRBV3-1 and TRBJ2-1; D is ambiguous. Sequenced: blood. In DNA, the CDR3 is TGTGCCAGCAGCCAAGATGGAGTAGGTGAGCAGTTCTTC. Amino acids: CASSQDGVGEQFF.